The present entry profiles one T cell receptor beta chain with its context. The antigen remains undetermined. The CDR3 covers 14 residues. Germline loops: CDR1 MNHEY, CDR2 SVGAGI. The V gene end was trimmed by 5 bases and the J gene end by 2 bases; junction bases not matched to a gene: 6. CD4+ cells yielded CD45RA+ naive and CD45RA-negative memory subsets. The source of the sample is a study of shared clonotypes between healthy human individuals. Study-wide results and caveats: Generation of non-shared clonotypes was less probable than generation of clonotypes shared by all four donors. Represented diversity (both genetic and exposure-history) was limited by the small number of donors.

The table came from immunoSEQ multiplex PCR; TCRdb's copy has only in-frame clones and leaves some out. The sample has 2,100,000 or so clones, around 95% seen once. The sequenced sample consisted of naive CD4+ T cells sorted from blood. This sample's subset: CD45RA+ positively selected. The rearrangement links TRBV6-5 to TRBJ2-7; 7 nucleotides match TRBD2. The clonotype was recovered from a young man in good health. CDR3 nucleotide sequence: TGTGCCAGCAGTGTAGGACTAGACGCCTACGAGCAGTACTTC. Translating it yields CASSVGLDAYEQYF.